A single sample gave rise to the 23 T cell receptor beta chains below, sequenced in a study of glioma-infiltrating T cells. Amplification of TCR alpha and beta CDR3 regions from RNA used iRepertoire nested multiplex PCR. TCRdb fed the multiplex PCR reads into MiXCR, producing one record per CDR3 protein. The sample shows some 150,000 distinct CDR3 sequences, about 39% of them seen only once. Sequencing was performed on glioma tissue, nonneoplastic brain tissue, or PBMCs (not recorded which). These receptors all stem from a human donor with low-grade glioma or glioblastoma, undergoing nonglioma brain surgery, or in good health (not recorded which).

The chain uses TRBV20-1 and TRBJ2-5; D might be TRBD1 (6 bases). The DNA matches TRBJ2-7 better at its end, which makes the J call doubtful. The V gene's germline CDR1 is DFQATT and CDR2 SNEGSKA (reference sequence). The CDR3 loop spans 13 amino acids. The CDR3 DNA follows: TGCAGTGCTAAACCGGGACATTACTACGAGCAGTACTTC. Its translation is CSAKPGHYYEQYF.

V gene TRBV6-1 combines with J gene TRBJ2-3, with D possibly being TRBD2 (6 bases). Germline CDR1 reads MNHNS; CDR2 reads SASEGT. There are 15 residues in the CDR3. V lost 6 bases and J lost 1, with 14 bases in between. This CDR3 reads CASSPPREGTDTQYF. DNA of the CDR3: TGTGCCAGCAGCCCCCCAAGGGAGGGCACAGATACGCAGTATTTT.

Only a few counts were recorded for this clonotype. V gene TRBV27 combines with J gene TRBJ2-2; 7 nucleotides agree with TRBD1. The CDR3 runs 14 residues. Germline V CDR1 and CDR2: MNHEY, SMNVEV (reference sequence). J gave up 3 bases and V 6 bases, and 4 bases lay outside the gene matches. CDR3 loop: CASSPTGDTGELFF. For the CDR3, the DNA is TGTGCCAGCAGCCCTACAGGGGACACCGGGGAGCTGTTTTTT.

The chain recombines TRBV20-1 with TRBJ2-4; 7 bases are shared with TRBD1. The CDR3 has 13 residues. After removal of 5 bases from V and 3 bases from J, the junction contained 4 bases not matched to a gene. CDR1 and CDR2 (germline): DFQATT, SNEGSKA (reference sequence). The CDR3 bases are TGCAGTGCTGTAGGACAGGTCAAAAACATTCAGTACTTC. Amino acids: CSAVGQVKNIQYF.

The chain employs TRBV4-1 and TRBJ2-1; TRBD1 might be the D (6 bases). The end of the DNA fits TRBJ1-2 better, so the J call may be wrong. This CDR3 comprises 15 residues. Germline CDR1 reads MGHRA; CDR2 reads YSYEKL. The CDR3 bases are TGCGCCAGCAGCCAAGATGGGCAGGGGAGGGATGGCTACACCTTC. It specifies CASSQDGQGRDGYTF.

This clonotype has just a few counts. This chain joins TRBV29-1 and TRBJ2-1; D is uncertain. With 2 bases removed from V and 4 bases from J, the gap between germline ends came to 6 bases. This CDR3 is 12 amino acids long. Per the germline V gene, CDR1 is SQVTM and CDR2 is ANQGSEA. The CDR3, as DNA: TGCAGCGTTGAATTCCTTTACAATGAGCAGTTCTTC. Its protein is CSVEFLYNEQFF.

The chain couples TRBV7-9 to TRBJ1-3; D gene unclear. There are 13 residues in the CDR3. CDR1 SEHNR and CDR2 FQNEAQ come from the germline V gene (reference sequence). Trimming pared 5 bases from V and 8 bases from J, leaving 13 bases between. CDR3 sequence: CASSKTESYTIYF. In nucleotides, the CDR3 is TGTGCCAGCAGCAAAACAGAGAGTTACACCATATATTTT.

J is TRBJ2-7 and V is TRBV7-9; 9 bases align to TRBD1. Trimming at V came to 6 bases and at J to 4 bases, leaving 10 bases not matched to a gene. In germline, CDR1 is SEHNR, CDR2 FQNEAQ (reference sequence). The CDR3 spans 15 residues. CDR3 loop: CASSITGTGIYEQYF. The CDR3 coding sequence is TGTGCCAGCAGTATAACCGGGACAGGGATTTACGAGCAGTACTTC.

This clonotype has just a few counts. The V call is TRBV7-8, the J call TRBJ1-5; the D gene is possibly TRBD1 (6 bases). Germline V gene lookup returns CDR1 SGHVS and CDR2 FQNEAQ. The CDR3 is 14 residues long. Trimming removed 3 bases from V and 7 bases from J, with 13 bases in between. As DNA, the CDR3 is TGTGCCAGCAGCTTTGGGGGGCAAGTGCAGCCCCAGCATTTT. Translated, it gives CASSFGGQVQPQHF.

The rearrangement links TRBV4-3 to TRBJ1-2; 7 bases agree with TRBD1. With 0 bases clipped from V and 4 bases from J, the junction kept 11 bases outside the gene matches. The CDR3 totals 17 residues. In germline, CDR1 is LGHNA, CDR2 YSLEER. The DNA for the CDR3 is TGCGCCAGCAGCCAAGATATGGGACAGCGGGGGGCCTATGGCTACACCTTC. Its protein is CASSQDMGQRGAYGYTF.

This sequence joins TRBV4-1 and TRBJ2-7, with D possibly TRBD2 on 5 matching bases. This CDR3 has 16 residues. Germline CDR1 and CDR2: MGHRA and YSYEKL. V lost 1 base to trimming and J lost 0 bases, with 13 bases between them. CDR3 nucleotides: TGCGCCAGCAGCCAAGTTATCGGGATGAGCTCCTACGAGCAGTACTTC. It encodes CASSQVIGMSSYEQYF.

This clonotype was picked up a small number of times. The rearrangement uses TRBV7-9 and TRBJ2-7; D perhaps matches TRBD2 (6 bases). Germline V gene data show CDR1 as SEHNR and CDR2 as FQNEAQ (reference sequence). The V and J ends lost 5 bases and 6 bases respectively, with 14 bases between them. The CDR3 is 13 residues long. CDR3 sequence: CASSRQTSSEQYF. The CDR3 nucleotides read TGTGCCAGCAGCCGCCAAACTAGCTCCGAGCAGTACTTC.

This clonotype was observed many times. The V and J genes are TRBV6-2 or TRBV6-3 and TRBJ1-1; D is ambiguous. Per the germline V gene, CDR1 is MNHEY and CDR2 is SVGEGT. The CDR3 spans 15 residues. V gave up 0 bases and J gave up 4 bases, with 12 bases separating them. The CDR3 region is CASSYSSGGITEAFF. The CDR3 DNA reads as TGTGCCAGCAGTTACTCGAGCGGTGGGATCACTGAAGCTTTCTTT.

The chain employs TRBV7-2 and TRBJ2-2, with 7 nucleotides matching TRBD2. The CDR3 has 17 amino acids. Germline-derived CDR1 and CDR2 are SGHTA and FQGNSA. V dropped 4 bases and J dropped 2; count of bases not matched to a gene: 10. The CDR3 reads CASSSAPGTINTGELFF. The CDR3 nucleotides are TGTGCCAGCAGCTCCGCCCCCGGGACTATTAACACCGGGGAGCTGTTTTTT.

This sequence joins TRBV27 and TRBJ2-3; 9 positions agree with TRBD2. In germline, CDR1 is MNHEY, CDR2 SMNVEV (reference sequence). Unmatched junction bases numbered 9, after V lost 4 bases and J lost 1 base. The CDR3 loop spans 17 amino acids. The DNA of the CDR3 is TGTGCCAGCAGTTCCCGTGCTAGCGGGATAGGCACAGATACGCAGTATTTT. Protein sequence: CASSSRASGIGTDTQYF.

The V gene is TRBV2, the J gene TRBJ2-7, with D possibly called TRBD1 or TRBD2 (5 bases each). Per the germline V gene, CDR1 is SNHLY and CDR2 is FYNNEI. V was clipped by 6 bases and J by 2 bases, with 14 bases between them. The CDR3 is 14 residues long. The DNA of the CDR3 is TGTGCCAGCAGCCCACCCACGGGGCCCTACGAGCAGTACTTC. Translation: CASSPPTGPYEQYF. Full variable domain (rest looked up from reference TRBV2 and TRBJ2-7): EPEVTQTPSHQVTQMGQEVILRCVPISNHLYFYWYRQILGQKVEFLVSFYNNEISEKSEIFDDQFSVERPDGSNFTLKIRSTKLEDSAMYFCASSPPTGPYEQYFGPGTRLTVT.

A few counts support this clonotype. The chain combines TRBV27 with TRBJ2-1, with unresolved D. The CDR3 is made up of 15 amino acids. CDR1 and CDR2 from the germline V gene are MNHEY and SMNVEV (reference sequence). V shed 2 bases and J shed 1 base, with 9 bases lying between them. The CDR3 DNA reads TGTGCCAGCAGTTTACTCCGTCTTTCCTACAATGAGCAGTTCTTC. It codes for CASSLLRLSYNEQFF.

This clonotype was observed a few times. CDR3 sequence: CASSPSAATDTQYF. The CDR3 DNA reads TGTGCCAGCAGCCCCTCGGCTGCCACAGATACGCAGTATTTT. The chain is built from TRBV2 and TRBJ2-3, with D unclear. V was shortened by 6 bases and J by 2 bases, with 12 bases between the two germline ends. Germline CDR1 is SNHLY and CDR2 is FYNNEI. The CDR3 totals 14 residues.

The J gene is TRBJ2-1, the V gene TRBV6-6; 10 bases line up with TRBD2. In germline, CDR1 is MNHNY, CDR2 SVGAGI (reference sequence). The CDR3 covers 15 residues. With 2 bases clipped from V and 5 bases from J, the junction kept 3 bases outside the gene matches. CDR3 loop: CASSYLAGVDNEQFF. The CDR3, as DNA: TGTGCCAGCAGTTACCTAGCGGGGGTGGACAATGAGCAGTTCTTC.

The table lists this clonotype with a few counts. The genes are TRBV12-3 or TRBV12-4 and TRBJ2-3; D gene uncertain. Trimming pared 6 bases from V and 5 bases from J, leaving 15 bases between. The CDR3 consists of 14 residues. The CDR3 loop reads CASSHVGSQDTQYF. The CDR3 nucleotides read TGTGCCAGCAGCCACGTTGGGTCCCAAGATACGCAGTATTTT.

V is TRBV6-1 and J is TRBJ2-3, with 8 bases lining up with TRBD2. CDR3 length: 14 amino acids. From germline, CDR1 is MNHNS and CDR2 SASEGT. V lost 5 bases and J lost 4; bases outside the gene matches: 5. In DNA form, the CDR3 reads TGTGCCAGCAGTCCACGGGGGGGGCCAGATACGCAGTATTTT. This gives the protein CASSPRGGPDTQYF.

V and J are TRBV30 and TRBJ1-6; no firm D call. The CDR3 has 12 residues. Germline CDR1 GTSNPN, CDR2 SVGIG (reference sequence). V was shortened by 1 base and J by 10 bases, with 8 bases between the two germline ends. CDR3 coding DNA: TGTGCCTGGAGTGGAATCTACTCACCCCTCCACTTT. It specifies CAWSGIYSPLHF.

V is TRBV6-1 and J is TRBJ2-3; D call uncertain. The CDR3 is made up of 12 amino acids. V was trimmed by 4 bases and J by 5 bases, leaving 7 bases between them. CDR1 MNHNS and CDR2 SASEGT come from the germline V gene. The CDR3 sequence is CASSVKGDTQYF. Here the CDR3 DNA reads TGTGCCAGCAGTGTCAAGGGAGATACGCAGTATTTT.